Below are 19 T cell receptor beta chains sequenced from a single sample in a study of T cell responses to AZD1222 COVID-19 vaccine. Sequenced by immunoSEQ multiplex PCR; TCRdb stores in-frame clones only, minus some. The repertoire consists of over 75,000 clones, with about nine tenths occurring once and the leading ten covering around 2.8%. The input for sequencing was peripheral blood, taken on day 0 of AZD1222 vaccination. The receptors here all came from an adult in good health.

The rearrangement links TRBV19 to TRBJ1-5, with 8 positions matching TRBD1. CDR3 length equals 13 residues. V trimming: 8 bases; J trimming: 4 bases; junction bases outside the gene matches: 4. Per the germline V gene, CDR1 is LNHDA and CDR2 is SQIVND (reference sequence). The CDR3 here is CASWTGRNQPQHF. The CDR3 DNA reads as TGTGCCAGTTGGACAGGGAGGAATCAGCCCCAGCATTTT.

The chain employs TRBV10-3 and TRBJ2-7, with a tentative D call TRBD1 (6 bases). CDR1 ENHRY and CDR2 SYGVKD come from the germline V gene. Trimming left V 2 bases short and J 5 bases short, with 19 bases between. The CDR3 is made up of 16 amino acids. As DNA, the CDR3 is TGTGCCATCAGTGAGCCGACAGGCCAGGTTCCGGACGAGCAGTACTTC. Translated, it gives CAISEPTGQVPDEQYF.

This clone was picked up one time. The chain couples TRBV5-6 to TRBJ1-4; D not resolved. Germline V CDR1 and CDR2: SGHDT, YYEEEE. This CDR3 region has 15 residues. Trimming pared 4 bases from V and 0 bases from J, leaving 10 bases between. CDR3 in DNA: TGTGCCAGCAGCAGACGACCGGCAACTAATGAAAAACTGTTTTTT. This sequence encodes CASSRRPATNEKLFF. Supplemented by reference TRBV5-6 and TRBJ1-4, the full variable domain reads DAGVTQSPTHLIKTRGQQVTLRCSPKSGHDTVSWYQQALGQGPQFIFQYYEEEERQRGNFPDRFSGHQFPNYSSELNVNALLLGDSALYLCASSRRPATNEKLFFGSGTQLSVL.

In DNA form, the CDR3 reads TGTGCCAGCAGCTCGTCCGGGACAGGGCGGGGCATTCAGTACTTC. Protein sequence: CASSSSGTGRGIQYF. The rearrangement links TRBV7-8 to TRBJ2-4; 9 nucleotides line up with TRBD1. V shed 4 bases, J shed 9 bases, and the junction held 10 bases outside the gene matches. Germline CDR1 reads SGHVS; CDR2 reads FQNEAQ. CDR3 length equals 15 residues.

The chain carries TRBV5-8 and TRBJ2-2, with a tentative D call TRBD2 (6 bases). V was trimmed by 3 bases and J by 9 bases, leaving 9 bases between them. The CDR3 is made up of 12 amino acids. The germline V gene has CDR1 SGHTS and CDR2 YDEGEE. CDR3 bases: TGTGCCAGCAGCTGGGGGGAGAGGGAGCTGTTTTTT. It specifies CASSWGERELFF.

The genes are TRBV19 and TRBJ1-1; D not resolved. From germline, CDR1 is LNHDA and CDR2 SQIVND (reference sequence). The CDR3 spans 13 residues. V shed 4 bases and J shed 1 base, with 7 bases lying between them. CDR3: CASSTQRNTEAFF. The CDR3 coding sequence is TGTGCCAGTAGTACACAGAGGAACACTGAAGCTTTCTTT.

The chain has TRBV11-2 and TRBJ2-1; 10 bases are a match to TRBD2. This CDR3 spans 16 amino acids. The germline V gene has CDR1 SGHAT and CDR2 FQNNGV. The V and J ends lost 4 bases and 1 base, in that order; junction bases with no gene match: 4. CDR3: CASSSGLASSYNEQFF. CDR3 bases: TGTGCCAGCAGCTCGGGACTAGCGTCTTCCTACAATGAGCAGTTCTTC.

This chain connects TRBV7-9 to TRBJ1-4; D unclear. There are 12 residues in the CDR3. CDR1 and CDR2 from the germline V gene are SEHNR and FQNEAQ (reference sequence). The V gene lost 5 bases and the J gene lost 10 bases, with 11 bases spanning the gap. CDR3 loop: CASSSLAPKLFF. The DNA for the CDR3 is TGTGCCAGCAGCAGCTTGGCCCCAAAACTGTTTTTT. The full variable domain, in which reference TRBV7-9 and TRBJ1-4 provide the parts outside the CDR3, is DTGVSQNPRHKITKRGQNVTFRCDPISEHNRLYWYRQTLGQGPEFLTYFQNEAQLEKSRLLSDRFSAERPKGSFSTLEIQRTEQGDSAMYLCASSSLAPKLFFGSGTQLSVL.

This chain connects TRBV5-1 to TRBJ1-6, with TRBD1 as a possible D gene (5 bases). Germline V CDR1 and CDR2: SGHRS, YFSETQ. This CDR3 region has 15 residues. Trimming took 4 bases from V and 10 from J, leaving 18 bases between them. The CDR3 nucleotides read TGCGCCAGCAGCGCGCAGGGTAGCGCGGGCTCACCCCTCCACTTT. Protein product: CASSAQGSAGSPLHF.

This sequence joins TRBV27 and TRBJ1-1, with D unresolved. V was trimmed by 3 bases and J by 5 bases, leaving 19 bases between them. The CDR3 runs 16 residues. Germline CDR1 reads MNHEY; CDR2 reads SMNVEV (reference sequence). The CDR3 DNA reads TGTGCCAGCAGTTTTGTGCCCCGCGGTCAGGAGACTGAAGCTTTCTTT. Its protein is CASSFVPRGQETEAFF.

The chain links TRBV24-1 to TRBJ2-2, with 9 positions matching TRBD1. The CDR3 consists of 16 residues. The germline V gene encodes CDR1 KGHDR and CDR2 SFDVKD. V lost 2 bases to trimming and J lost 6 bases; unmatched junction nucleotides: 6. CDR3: CATSDSRTGVSGELFF. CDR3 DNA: TGTGCCACCAGTGATTCCAGGACAGGGGTGTCCGGGGAGCTGTTTTTT.

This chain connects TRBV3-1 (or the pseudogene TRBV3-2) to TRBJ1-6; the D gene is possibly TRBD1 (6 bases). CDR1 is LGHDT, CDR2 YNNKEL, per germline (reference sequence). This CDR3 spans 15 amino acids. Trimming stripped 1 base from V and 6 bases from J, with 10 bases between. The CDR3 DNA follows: TGTGCCAGCAGCCAAGGAGGCAGGGGTAATTCACCCCTCCACTTT. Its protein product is CASSQGGRGNSPLHF.

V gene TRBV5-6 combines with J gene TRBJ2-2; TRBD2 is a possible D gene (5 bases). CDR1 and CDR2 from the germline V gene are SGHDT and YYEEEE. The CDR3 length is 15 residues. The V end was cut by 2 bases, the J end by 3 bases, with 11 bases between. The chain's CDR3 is CASSLGSLDTGELFF. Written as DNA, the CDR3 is TGTGCCAGCAGCTTAGGGAGTTTGGACACCGGGGAGCTGTTTTTT.

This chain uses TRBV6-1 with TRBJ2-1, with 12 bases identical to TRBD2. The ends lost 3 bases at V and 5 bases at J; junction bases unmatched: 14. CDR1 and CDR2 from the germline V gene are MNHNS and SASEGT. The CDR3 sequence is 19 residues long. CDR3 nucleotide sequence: TGTGCCAGCAGTGAGGGGGGGAGACTAGCGGGAGCCTTCAACAATGAGCAGTTCTTC. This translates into CASSEGGRLAGAFNNEQFF.

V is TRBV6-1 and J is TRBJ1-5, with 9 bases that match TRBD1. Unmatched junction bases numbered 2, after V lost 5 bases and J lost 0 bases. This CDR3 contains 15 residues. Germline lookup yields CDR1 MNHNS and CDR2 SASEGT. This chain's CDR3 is CASSWGQGSNQPQHF. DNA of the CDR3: TGTGCCAGCAGTTGGGGACAGGGTAGCAATCAGCCCCAGCATTTT.

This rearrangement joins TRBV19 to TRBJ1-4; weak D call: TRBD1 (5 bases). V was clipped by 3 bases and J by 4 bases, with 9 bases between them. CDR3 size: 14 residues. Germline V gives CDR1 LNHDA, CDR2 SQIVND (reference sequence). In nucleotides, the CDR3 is TGTGCCAGTAGTATGGGACGGATTAATGAAAAACTGTTTTTT. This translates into CASSMGRINEKLFF.

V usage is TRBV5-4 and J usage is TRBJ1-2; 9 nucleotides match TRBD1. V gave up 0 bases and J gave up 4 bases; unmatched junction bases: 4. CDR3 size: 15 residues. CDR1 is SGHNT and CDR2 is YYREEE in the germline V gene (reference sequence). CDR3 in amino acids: CASSLDGTGFYGYTF. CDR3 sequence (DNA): TGTGCCAGCAGCTTGGATGGGACAGGGTTCTATGGCTACACCTTC.

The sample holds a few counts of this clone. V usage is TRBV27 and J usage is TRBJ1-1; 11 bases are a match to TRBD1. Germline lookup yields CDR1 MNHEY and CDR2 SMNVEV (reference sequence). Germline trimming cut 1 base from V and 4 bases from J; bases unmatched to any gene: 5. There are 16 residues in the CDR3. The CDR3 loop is CASSLYGTGGSTEAFF. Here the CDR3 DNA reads TGTGCCAGCAGTTTATATGGGACAGGGGGGAGCACTGAAGCTTTCTTT.

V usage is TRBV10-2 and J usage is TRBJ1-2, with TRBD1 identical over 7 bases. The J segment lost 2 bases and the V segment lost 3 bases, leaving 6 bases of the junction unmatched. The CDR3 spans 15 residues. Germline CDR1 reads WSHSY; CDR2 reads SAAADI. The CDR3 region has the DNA TGCGCCAGCAGTGACCGTCCGGGACAGAACTATGGCTACACCTTC. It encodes CASSDRPGQNYGYTF.